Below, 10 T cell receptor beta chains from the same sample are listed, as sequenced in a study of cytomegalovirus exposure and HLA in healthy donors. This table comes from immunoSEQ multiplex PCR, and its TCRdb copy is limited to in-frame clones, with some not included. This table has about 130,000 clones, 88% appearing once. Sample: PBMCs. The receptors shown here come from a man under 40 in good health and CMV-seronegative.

Written as DNA, the CDR3 is TGCGCCAGCAGCTTGGAAGGGACAGGGCCCTACGAGCAGTACTTC. It encodes CASSLEGTGPYEQYF. The chain carries TRBV5-1 and TRBJ2-7, with 9 positions matching TRBD1. V lost 0 bases to trimming and J lost 2 bases; unmatched junction nucleotides: 3. CDR1 and CDR2 (germline): SGHRS, YFSETQ. The length of the CDR3 is 15 residues. The full variable domain, completed using reference TRBV5-1 and TRBJ2-7, is KAGVTQTPRYLIKTRGQQVTLSCSPISGHRSVSWYQQTPGQGLQFLFEYFSETQRNKGNFPGRFSGRQFSNSRSEMNVSTLELGDSALYLCASSLEGTGPYEQYFGPGTRLTVT.

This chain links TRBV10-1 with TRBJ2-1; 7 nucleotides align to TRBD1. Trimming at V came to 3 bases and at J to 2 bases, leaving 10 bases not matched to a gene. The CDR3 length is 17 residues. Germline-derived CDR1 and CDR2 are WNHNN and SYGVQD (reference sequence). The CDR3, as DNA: TGCGCCAGCAGTGAAGGGACAGCTAGCTTGACCTACAATGAGCAGTTCTTC. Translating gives CASSEGTASLTYNEQFF.

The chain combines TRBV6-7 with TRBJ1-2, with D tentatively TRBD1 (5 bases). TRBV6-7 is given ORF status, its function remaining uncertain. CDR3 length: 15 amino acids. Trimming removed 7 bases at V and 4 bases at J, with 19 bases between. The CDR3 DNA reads TGTGCCAGCAAGCCCCCGAGGACATACTCCTATGGCTACACCTTC. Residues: CASKPPRTYSYGYTF.

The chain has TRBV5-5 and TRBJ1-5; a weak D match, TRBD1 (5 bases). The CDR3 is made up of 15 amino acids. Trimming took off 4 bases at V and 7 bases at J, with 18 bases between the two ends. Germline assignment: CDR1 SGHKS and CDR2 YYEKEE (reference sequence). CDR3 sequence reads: CASSGLSGTNQPQHF. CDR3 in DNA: TGTGCCAGCAGCGGGCTGAGCGGGACGAACCAGCCCCAGCATTTT.

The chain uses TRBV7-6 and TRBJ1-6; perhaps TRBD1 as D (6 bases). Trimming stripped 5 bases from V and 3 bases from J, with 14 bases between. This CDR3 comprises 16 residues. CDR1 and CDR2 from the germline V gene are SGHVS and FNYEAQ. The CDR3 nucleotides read TGTGCCAGCAGCGCCCCCTGGACAGACTATAATTCACCCCTCCACTTT. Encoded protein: CASSAPWTDYNSPLHF. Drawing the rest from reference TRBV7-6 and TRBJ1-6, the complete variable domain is GAGVSQSPRYKVTKRGQDVALRCDPISGHVSLYWYRQALGQGPEFLTYFNYEAQQDKSGLPNDRFSAERPEGSISTLTIQRTEQRDSAMYRCASSAPWTDYNSPLHFGNGTRLTVT.

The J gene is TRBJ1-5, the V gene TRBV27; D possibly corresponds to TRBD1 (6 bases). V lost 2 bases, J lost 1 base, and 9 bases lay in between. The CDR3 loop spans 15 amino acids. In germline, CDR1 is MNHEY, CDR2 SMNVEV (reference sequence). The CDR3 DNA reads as TGTGCCAGCAGTTTAATTCAGGGGAGCAATCAGCCCCAGCATTTT. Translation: CASSLIQGSNQPQHF.

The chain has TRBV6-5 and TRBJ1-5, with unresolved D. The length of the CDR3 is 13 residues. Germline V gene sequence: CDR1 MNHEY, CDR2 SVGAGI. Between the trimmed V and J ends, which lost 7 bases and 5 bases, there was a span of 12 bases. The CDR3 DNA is TGTGCCAGCAAGAGGGCCCCTTATCAGCCCCAGCATTTT. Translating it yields CASKRAPYQPQHF.

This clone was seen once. The CDR3 nucleotides read TGCAGCGTTACGAACGCGGGACAGCCCCAGCATTTT. Translated: CSVTNAGQPQHF. The J gene is TRBJ1-5, the V gene TRBV29-1; D gene ambiguous. The CDR3 contains 12 residues. CDR1 and CDR2 (germline): SQVTM, ANQGSEA. V dropped 5 bases and J dropped 7 bases, with 12 bases sitting between them.

The chain's CDR3 is CASSQGQRGEQETQYF. CDR3 DNA: TGTGCCAGCAGCCAGGGACAAAGGGGAGAGCAAGAGACCCAGTACTTC. V is TRBV7-9 and J is TRBJ2-5; a possible D gene is TRBD1 (6 bases). V lost 5 bases to trimming and J lost 2 bases, with 18 bases between them. CDR1 is SEHNR and CDR2 is FQNEAQ in the germline V gene (reference sequence). This CDR3 has 16 amino acids. The complete variable domain, with remaining parts taken from reference TRBV7-9 and TRBJ2-5, reads DTGVSQNPRHKITKRGQNVTFRCDPISEHNRLYWYRQTLGQGPEFLTYFQNEAQLEKSRLLSDRFSAERPKGSFSTLEIQRTEQGDSAMYLCASSQGQRGEQETQYFGPGTRLLVL.

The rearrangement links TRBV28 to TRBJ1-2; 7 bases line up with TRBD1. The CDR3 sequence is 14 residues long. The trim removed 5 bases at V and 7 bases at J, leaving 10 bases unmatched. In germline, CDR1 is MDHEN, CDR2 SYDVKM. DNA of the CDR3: TGTGCCAGCAGTCCACTCGGGACAGCGCTTGGCTACACCTTC. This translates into CASSPLGTALGYTF.